One T cell receptor beta chain is described in this entry. No antigen is known for it. This entry comes from a study of identical twins. Points from the study as a whole: The abundant beta clonotypes from cord blood had fewer insertions, and memory repertoires had none of this.

The CDR3 has 12 residues. The germline CDR1 and CDR2 sequences are WSHSY and SAAADI. V dropped 6 bases and J dropped 4 bases, with 7 bases sitting between them. TCRdb ran MiXCR on the 5' RACE reads and lists one entry per CDR3 protein. The data contain about 190,000 distinct CDR3 sequences, approximately 15% of them singletons. These data were likewise used in another study, on T cells expressing NK-cell markers.

The chain combines TRBV10-2 with TRBJ1-5, with D unclear. The receptor was isolated from a woman aged 18-29 years in good health. The sequencing input was CD8+ T cells sorted from blood. The CDR3 reads CASRRPNQPQHF. CDR3 bases: TGCGCCAGCAGAAGACCAAATCAGCCCCAGCATTTT.